This note documents a single T cell receptor beta chain sequence. Its antigen is unidentified. Uncontrolled infections, other autoimmune diseases, pregnancy or lactation barred patients from enrollment. These data come from a study of Graves' ophthalmopathy and Graves' hyperthyroidism. Amplification of the TCR beta CDR3 regions used RNA transcripts (as template). In the first round, RT-PCR was carried out with HTBI primers, and a multiplex PCR formed the second round. MiXCR was run by TCRdb on the multiplex PCR reads, yielding one entry per CDR3 protein. The sample yields around 520,000 distinct CDR3 sequences, approximately 35% seen once. The length of the CDR3 is 15 residues. Trimming pared 4 bases from V and 7 bases from J, leaving 20 bases between. Whole-study results and caveats: The model predicted progression of ophthalmopathy with a sensitivity of about 68%, and its specificity was about 72%. A model of 13 signatures distinguished ophthalmopathy from stable hyperthyroidism at about 86% sensitivity and nearly 83% specificity.

The sequenced sample consisted of peripheral blood or thyroid tissue (not recorded which). The TCR was taken from an adult man with Graves' hyperthyroidism. This sequence joins TRBV12-3 or TRBV12-4 and TRBJ2-7, with TRBD2 as a possible D gene (7 bases). Here the CDR3 DNA reads TGTGCCAGCAGTTACCGGCCGGGGGGCGGTGGTGAGCAGTACTTC. Its protein is CASSYRPGGGGEQYF.